This T cell receptor (beta chain) was observed in a study of blood T cells in healthy people across ages. This CDR3 is built from 13 residues. The germline V and J ends were trimmed by 2 bases and 9 bases, with 13 bases remaining between them. CDR1 is MNHEY and CDR2 is SVGAGI in the germline V gene. Combining a sample-barcoded 5' primer with a J-beta primer mix, a second PCR ran for roughly 6 to 12 cycles. From the 5' RACE reads, TCRdb called clonotypes with MiXCR, one entry per CDR3 protein. This table holds approximately 780,000 distinct CDR3 sequences, roughly 24% found once. These sequences were also reported in another study, on T cells of mothers and their children. That paper states: A slight, non-significant increase in overlap was found for related mother-child pairs relative to unrelated pairs.

Sequences were obtained from blood. The rearrangement uses TRBV6-5 and TRBJ1-1; tentative D call: TRBD1 (6 bases). The sequence was obtained from a boy younger than 18 in good health. CDR3: CASSYQGTVKAFF. The CDR3 nucleotides read TGTGCCAGCAGTTACCAGGGGACTGTGAAAGCTTTCTTT.